This record concerns one T cell receptor beta chain sequence. Antigen: not known. This CDR3 has 14 amino acids. Between the trimmed V and J ends, which lost 6 bases and 0 bases, there was a span of 12 bases. Per the germline V gene, CDR1 is MNHEY and CDR2 is SVGAGI. TCRdb recomputed calls from the 5' RACE reads with MiXCR, one row per CDR3 protein. The data show 200,000 to 250,000 distinct CDR3 sequences, with about 10% seen just once and 3% to 3.5% held by the top ten. This record comes from a study of T-cell memory formation after mild COVID-19. Whole-study results and caveats: Later expanders leaned CD4+, whereas clones that contracted between day 15 and 85 were balanced CD4/CD8. In pre-infection memory, a portion of responding clones appeared, which suggested that cross-reactive memory joined.

This chain joins TRBV6-5 and TRBJ2-7, with D perhaps TRBD2 (5 bases). The clonotype originates from a man between 18 and 35 years old who had mild COVID-19 (a few samples of this study predate the infection). Cell type and time point are not known. The sequenced sample was PBMCs or a T cell subset sorted from them (not recorded which). CDR3 in amino acids: CASSRLGSSYEQYF. The DNA of the CDR3 is TGTGCCAGCAGCAGACTGGGGAGCTCCTACGAGCAGTACTTC.